One sample yielded the 23 T cell receptor beta chains listed below, sequenced in a study of T cells in Graves' hyperthyroidism and ophthalmopathy. Amplified regions were TCR beta CDR3 sequences from RNA transcripts. During a first-round RT-PCR of the TCR CDR3, the HTBI primer set was used. TCRdb called the multiplex PCR reads again in MiXCR, with one record for every CDR3 protein. The table lists hundreds of thousands of distinct CDR3 sequences, roughly 40% of them singletons. The sequenced material came from blood. The receptor source for this set is a young man with Graves' hyperthyroidism.

This clonotype has just a few counts. A much larger clone differs from this one at a single base, so this may be a read error. This chain uses TRBV7-9 with TRBJ1-5, with 7 bases identical to TRBD1. The length of the CDR3 is 13 residues. The germline V gene has CDR1 SEHNR and CDR2 FQNEAQ (reference sequence). The CDR3 DNA is TGTGCCAGTGCCCGGGACAGTAATCGGCCCCAGCATTTT. Its protein product is CASARDSNRPQHF.

This clonotype was picked up many times. In DNA form, the CDR3 reads TGCAGCGTTGTATCCAGGGAGGATGGCTACACCTTC. Its protein is CSVVSREDGYTF. The J gene is TRBJ1-2, the V gene TRBV29-1; D is possibly TRBD1 (5 bases). This CDR3 is 12 amino acids long. Per the germline V gene, CDR1 is SQVTM and CDR2 is ANQGSEA. V was trimmed by 4 bases and J by 6 bases, leaving 12 bases between them.

This clonotype has only one observation. It may be a read error: a sequence one base away is much more abundant. CDR3 protein: CASSAEARDTGNTIYF. The CDR3 region has the DNA TGTGCCAGCAGCGCTGAAGCAAGGGACACGGGAAACACCATATATTTT. The chain is built from TRBV9 and TRBJ1-3; perhaps TRBD1 as D (6 bases). The CDR3 length is 16 residues. V lost 3 bases, J lost 4 bases, and 17 bases lay in between. The germline gives CDR1 SGDLS, CDR2 YYNGEE.

This clonotype was detected many times. The chain carries TRBV12-3 or TRBV12-4 and TRBJ2-5; TRBD1 or TRBD2 may be the D gene (5 bases each). This CDR3 has 13 residues. Between the trimmed V and J ends, which lost 6 bases and 7 bases, there was a span of 15 bases. The CDR3 DNA follows: TGTGCCAGCAGCCTTGGGGGATCGGGGACCCAGTACTTC. It specifies CASSLGGSGTQYF.

The chain has TRBV7-2 and TRBJ2-7; D uncertain. The germline gives CDR1 SGHTA, CDR2 FQGNSA. The CDR3 is made up of 13 amino acids. V gave up 1 base and J gave up 2 bases, with 6 bases separating them. DNA of the CDR3: TGTGCCAGCAGCTTAGTATCCACCTACGAGCAGTACTTC. Protein sequence: CASSLVSTYEQYF.

Points on this clonotype: Given a much more abundant clone one base away, this may be a read error. The chain links TRBV19 to TRBJ1-1; D might be TRBD1 (6 bases). CDR1 is LNHDA and CDR2 is SQIVND in the germline V gene (reference sequence). The CDR3 is 14 residues long. Trimming took off 7 bases at V and 0 bases at J, with 12 bases between the two ends. CDR3 protein: CASMGTFLNTEAFF. The DNA for the CDR3 is TGTGCCAGTATGGGGACATTTTTGAACACTGAAGCTTTCTTT.

The V call is TRBV6-6, the J call TRBJ2-5; no clear D. Germline V CDR1 and CDR2: MNHNY, SVGAGI (reference sequence). The CDR3 runs 13 residues. V lost 2 bases and J lost 9, with 13 bases in between. The chain's CDR3 is CASSYGNNQPQYF. The CDR3, as DNA: TGTGCCAGCAGTTACGGGAACAATCAGCCCCAGTACTTC.

In this sample, this clonotype turned up a few times. The gene calls are TRBV9 and TRBJ1-1; D gene unclear. This CDR3 comprises 15 residues. Germline V gene lookup returns CDR1 SGDLS and CDR2 YYNGEE. Trimming pared 3 bases from V and 1 base from J, leaving 13 bases between. The CDR3 bases are TGTGCCAGCAGCGAAAGTGGACGGACGAACACTGAAGCTTTCTTT. This sequence encodes CASSESGRTNTEAFF.

J is TRBJ2-7 and V is TRBV9; 7 bases align to TRBD1. V shed 4 bases, J shed 7 bases, and the junction held 20 bases outside the gene matches. Germline CDR1 SGDLS, CDR2 YYNGEE. The CDR3 totals 17 residues. The CDR3 bases are TGTGCCAGCAGCCAGCCGGTGGAGGACAGGTGGAGTGGGGAGCAGTACTTC. This sequence encodes CASSQPVEDRWSGEQYF.

This clonotype was observed a handful of times. The chain joins TRBV7-9 to TRBJ1-2; tentative D call: TRBD1 (5 bases). This CDR3 has 16 amino acids. The germline CDR1 and CDR2 sequences are SEHNR and FQNEAQ (reference sequence). Deletions cut 5 bases from V and 3 bases from J, with 19 bases between. CDR3 protein: CASSIPLRDADYGYTF. Here the CDR3 DNA reads TGTGCCAGCAGCATCCCGCTCAGGGATGCCGACTATGGCTACACCTTC.

The chain uses TRBV19 and TRBJ1-5, with 10 bases fitting TRBD1. Germline CDR1 LNHDA, CDR2 SQIVND (reference sequence). The V gene end was trimmed by 5 bases and the J gene end by 6 bases; junction bases not matched to a gene: 10. The CDR3 covers 16 residues. The CDR3 DNA is TGTGCCAGTAGTGTGCAGGGACAGGGGCTGGTTCAGCCCCAGCATTTT. This gives the protein CASSVQGQGLVQPQHF.

The chain is built from TRBV9 and TRBJ1-3, with D hard to call. Germline loops: CDR1 SGDLS, CDR2 YYNGEE. Between the trimmed V and J ends, which lost 3 bases and 2 bases, there was a span of 6 bases. The CDR3 consists of 13 residues. The DNA for the CDR3 is TGTGCCAGCAGCGGGCCACCTGGAAACACCATATATTTT. Protein sequence: CASSGPPGNTIYF.

This chain joins TRBV11-1 and TRBJ2-5; 12 nucleotides align to TRBD1. V dropped 6 bases and J dropped 4; count of bases not matched to a gene: 9. This CDR3 has 16 residues. Germline V gene sequence: CDR1 SGHAT, CDR2 FQDESV (reference sequence). In nucleotides, the CDR3 is TGTGCCAGCAGTGAAAGTGGGACAGGGGGCGCAGAGACCCAGTACTTC. Translated, it gives CASSESGTGGAETQYF.

The chain recombines TRBV12-3 or TRBV12-4 with TRBJ1-5, with a possible D match to TRBD1 (6 bases). Trimming took 5 bases from V and 11 from J, leaving 10 bases between them. The length of the CDR3 is 11 residues. The CDR3 here is CASSKGVAQHF. CDR3 nucleotide sequence: TGTGCCAGCAGTAAGGGGGTGGCCCAGCATTTT.

The chain couples TRBV5-1 to TRBJ2-5, with 10 bases aligning to TRBD2. J was trimmed by 2 bases and V by 4 bases; bases with no gene match: 5. Germline V CDR1 and CDR2: SGHRS, YFSETQ. CDR3 size: 15 residues. CDR3 DNA sequence: TGCGCCAGCAGCGGGACTAGCGTAGGACAAGAGACCCAGTACTTC. This gives the protein CASSGTSVGQETQYF.

The chain uses TRBV4-1 and TRBJ1-6; TRBD1 matches at 8 bases. With V trimmed by 1 base and J by 7 bases, 6 bases remained unmatched. This CDR3 region has 16 residues. Per germline, CDR1 MGHRA and CDR2 YSYEKL. The CDR3 DNA follows: TGCGCCAGCAGCCAAGGGGATGGACAGGGCAATTCACCCCTCCACTTT. The encoded protein is CASSQGDGQGNSPLHF.

This sequence joins TRBV11-2 and TRBJ1-2; D might be TRBD1 (5 bases). V was cut by 4 bases and J by 3 bases, with 12 bases left in between. Germline V gene data show CDR1 as SGHAT and CDR2 as FQNNGV. The CDR3 length is 14 residues. The CDR3 coding sequence is TGTGCCAGCAGCTCGGCTGGGGGTTACTATGGCTACACCTTC. It specifies CASSSAGGYYGYTF.

The rearrangement uses TRBV2 and TRBJ2-7; 9 bases map to TRBD1. This CDR3 comprises 16 residues. V lost 0 bases to trimming and J lost 5 bases; unmatched junction nucleotides: 8. Germline V lookup: CDR1 SNHLY, CDR2 FYNNEI. For the CDR3, the DNA is TGTGCCAGCAGTGAAGCGCTCGGGACAGGGAGGCACGAGCAGTACTTC. It is translated as CASSEALGTGRHEQYF.

This clonotype was recorded at least ten times. This chain connects TRBV7-8 to TRBJ1-2, with TRBD1 matching 7 bases. The CDR3 spans 13 residues. Germline V gene lookup returns CDR1 SGHVS and CDR2 FQNEAQ. Trimming cost V 5 bases and J 1 base; bases outside gene matches: 1. The CDR3 reads CASSTGVNYGYTF. CDR3 nucleotides: TGTGCCAGCAGCACAGGGGTTAACTATGGCTACACCTTC.

This clonotype was counted at least ten times. The V and J genes are TRBV7-8 and TRBJ1-1; D possibly corresponds to TRBD1 (6 bases). Between the trimmed V and J ends, which lost 1 base and 4 bases, there was a span of 10 bases. Germline CDR1 is SGHVS and CDR2 is FQNEAQ. The CDR3 is made up of 14 amino acids. CDR3 loop: CASSLDRVGTEAFF. The CDR3 coding sequence is TGTGCCAGCAGCTTAGACAGGGTGGGCACTGAAGCTTTCTTT.

The gene calls are TRBV7-6 and TRBJ1-6, with 7 nucleotides matching TRBD1. The CDR3 is 17 residues long. Germline V CDR1 and CDR2: SGHVS, FNYEAQ. J lost 4 bases, V lost 5 bases, and 11 bases had no gene match. The CDR3 DNA reads as TGTGCCAGCAGCGCAGGGGGGCTCCCATTATATAATTCACCCCTCCACTTT. Its translation is CASSAGGLPLYNSPLHF.

This clonotype was counted between two and nine times. This chain joins TRBV6-2 or TRBV6-3 and TRBJ2-7, with 8 bases identical to TRBD2. The CDR3 length is 15 residues. V was pared by 2 bases and J by 5 bases, with 8 bases of the junction left unmatched. Germline-derived CDR1 and CDR2 are MNHEY and SVGEGT. The CDR3 DNA is TGTGCCAGCAGTTACGCGCGGGGGGCAACGGACGAGCAGTACTTC. Encoded protein: CASSYARGATDEQYF.

In this sample, this clonotype turned up a few times. The V gene is TRBV2, the J gene TRBJ2-7; D is tentatively TRBD1 or TRBD2 (5 bases each). Germline CDR1 is SNHLY and CDR2 is FYNNEI. The CDR3 loop spans 13 amino acids. V lost 8 bases and J lost 0, with 11 bases in between. CDR3 nucleotides: TGTGCCAGCGGGGGTCTTCACTCCTACGAGCAGTACTTC. This translates into CASGGLHSYEQYF.